This is a list of T cell receptor beta chains from one sample in a study of blood T cell repertoires in COVID-19. TCRdb's table, derived via immunoSEQ multiplex PCR, lists solely in-frame clones and lacks some. The sample holds some 90,000 clones, around 82% seen once. Source material: peripheral blood. All receptors come from a man between 65 and 85 years old with active or convalescent COVID-19. The CDR3 runs from the conserved cysteine through the conserved F or W.

TRBV4-1 CASSQVDRDHTEAFF
TRBV5-8 CASSLAGAGTFEQFF
TRBV11-2 CASSLDLAVNTEAFF
TRBV7-3 CASSLKGAPDTQYF
TRBV20-1 CSAGEGTQYF
TRBV5-8 CASSPGLAGGVQETQYF
TRBV4-2 CASSQSRQYGYTF
TRBV12-3/TRBV12-4 CASSQTQGSQHF
TRBV27 CASSWQGLNTEAFF
TRBV5-3 CARSFIRGQYNNEQFF
TRBV27 CASSYGQGEAFF
TRBV5-1 CASSLVRSPGDTQYF
TRBV5-1 CASSFETGANVLTF
TRBV12-5 CASGPGQGKEKLFF
TRBV18 CASSPNQGFGTEAFF
TRBV5-1 CASSLSQGWDGNTIYF
TRBV3-1/TRBV3-2 CASSQDSLSRGRSRAFF
TRBV6-6 CASTPGFSGNTIYF